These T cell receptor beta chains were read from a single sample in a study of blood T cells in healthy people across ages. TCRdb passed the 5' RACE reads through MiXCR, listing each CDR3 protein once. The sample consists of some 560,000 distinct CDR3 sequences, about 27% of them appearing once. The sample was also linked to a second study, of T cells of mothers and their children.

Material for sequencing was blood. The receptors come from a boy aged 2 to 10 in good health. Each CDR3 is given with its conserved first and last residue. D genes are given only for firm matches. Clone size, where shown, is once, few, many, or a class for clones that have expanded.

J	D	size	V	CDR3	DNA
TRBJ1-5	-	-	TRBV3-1	CASSPGNVESNQPQHF	TGTGCCAGCAGCCCAGGAAATGTGGAAAGTAATCAGCCCCAGCATTTT
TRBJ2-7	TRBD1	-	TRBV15	CATSRDSRTGGEQYF	TGTGCCACCAGCAGAGATTCTAGGACAGGGGGCGAGCAGTACTTC
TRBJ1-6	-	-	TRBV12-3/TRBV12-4	CASRLKKGNSPLHF	TGTGCCAGCAGACTCAAAAAGGGAAATTCACCCCTCCACTTT
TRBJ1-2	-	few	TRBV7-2	CASSPKDAWQGYTF	TGTGCCAGCAGCCCAAAGGACGCATGGCAGGGCTACACCTTC
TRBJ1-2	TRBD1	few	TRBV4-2	CASSLPGQGHGYTF	TGTGCCAGCAGCCTGCCGGGACAGGGCCATGGCTACACCTTC
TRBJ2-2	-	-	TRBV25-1	CASSAGDPWVTGELFF	TGTGCCAGCAGTGCTGGGGACCCCTGGGTGACCGGGGAGCTGTTTTTT
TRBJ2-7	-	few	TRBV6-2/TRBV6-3	CASHLSSYEQYF	TGTGCCAGCCACCTATCCTCCTACGAGCAGTACTTC
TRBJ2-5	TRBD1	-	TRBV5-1	CASSIRQGKQTQYF	TGCGCCAGCAGCATACGACAGGGTAAACAGACCCAGTACTTC
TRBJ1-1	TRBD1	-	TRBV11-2	CASSLVGLRDRGPMNTEAFF	TGTGCCAGCAGCTTAGTTGGACTCCGGGACAGGGGTCCTATGAACACTGAAGCTTTCTTT
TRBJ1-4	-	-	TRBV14	CASSQEVGSATNEKLFF	TGTGCCAGCAGCCAAGAAGTGGGCTCCGCAACTAATGAAAAACTGTTTTTT
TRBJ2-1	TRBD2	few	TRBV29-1	CSVEARTSGNEQFF	TGCAGCGTTGAAGCTAGGACTAGTGGCAATGAGCAGTTCTTC
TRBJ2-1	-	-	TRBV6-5	CASSFPSAPNEQFF	TGTGCCAGCAGTTTCCCCTCGGCCCCCAATGAGCAGTTCTTC
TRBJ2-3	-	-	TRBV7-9	CASSLRGSASTDTQYF	TGTGCCAGCAGCTTAAGGGGCAGCGCTAGCACAGATACGCAGTATTTT
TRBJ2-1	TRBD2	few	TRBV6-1	CASSKKRGSSYNEQFF	TGTGCCAGCAGTAAAAAGCGGGGGAGCTCCTACAATGAGCAGTTCTTC
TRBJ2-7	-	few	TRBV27	CASSFSATGSYEQYF	TGTGCCAGCAGTTTCTCTGCAACCGGATCCTACGAGCAGTACTTC
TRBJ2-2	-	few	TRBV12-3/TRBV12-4	CASTLRQLNTGELFF	TGTGCCAGCACCCTACGGCAGCTGAACACCGGGGAGCTGTTTTTT
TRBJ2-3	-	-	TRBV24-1	CATSDSRGGDTQYF	TGTGCCACCAGTGATTCTAGGGGGGGAGATACGCAGTATTTT
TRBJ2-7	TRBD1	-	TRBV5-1	CASSWDRGLIIEQYF	TGCGCCAGCAGCTGGGACAGGGGGCTCATTATCGAGCAGTACTTC
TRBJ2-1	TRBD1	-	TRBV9	CASSAPGQLYNEQFF	TGTGCCAGCAGCGCTCCGGGACAGCTCTACAATGAGCAGTTCTTC
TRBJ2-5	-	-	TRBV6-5	CASNPGQFGGETQYF	TGTGCCAGCAATCCAGGACAGTTCGGGGGAGAGACCCAGTACTTC
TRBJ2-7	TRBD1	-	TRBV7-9	CASSESDRGIYEQYF	TGTGCCAGCAGCGAATCGGACAGGGGCATATACGAGCAGTACTTC
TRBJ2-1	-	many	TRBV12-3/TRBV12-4	CASSFGDNSYNEQFF	TGTGCCAGCAGTTTTGGGGACAACTCCTACAATGAGCAGTTCTTC
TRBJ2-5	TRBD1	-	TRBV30	CAWKRVPTGGIETQYF	TGTGCCTGGAAAAGAGTCCCTACAGGGGGCATAGAGACCCAGTACTTC
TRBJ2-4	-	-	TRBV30	CAWSRALTKNIQYF	TGTGCCTGGAGCAGGGCGCTAACCAAAAACATTCAGTACTTC